Sequencing of this T cell receptor (beta chain) was carried out in a study of T cell changes during pregnancy in multiple sclerosis. The CDR3 is 16 amino acids. The V segment lost 5 bases and the J segment 1 base; nucleotides outside the gene matches: 8. Germline V CDR1 and CDR2: SGHVS, FQNEAQ. Here immunoSEQ multiplex PCR was the method, and the copy in TCRdb shows in-frame clones only, minus some. The sample yields 35,000 or so clones, about 90% seen once. The chain combines TRBV7-8 with TRBJ1-1; 9 bases agree with TRBD1. This TCR derives from a female donor in good health, enrolled as a control in a pregnancy study. The sample in question was CD4+ T cells from peripheral blood mononuclear cells, obtained in the third trimester of pregnancy. The CDR3 coding sequence is TGTGCCAGCAGCCGTCCCGGGACAGGGCCGAACACTGAAGCTTTCTTT. Translating gives CASSRPGTGPNTEAFF.